This T cell receptor (beta chain) was obtained from a study of blood T cells in healthy people across ages. Across the whole study: Roughly one uniquely barcoded beta molecule per two T cells was captured. Study-wide results and limits: Diversity estimates drawn from one million T cells were deemed underestimates. TCR beta diversity per million T cells fell roughly linearly with age.

Next came a second PCR, run for about 7 to 11 cycles, which used a sample-barcoded 5' primer along with a J-beta primer mix. In TCRdb, the 5' RACE reads were re-called with MiXCR into one record per CDR3 protein. The table has about 1 million distinct CDR3 sequences, 45% seen once; the top ten hold about 19%. About this clonotype: The antigen is unknown.

Those donating, healthy Caucasian individuals from Russia, were aged roughly 6 to 95. Germline assignment: CDR1 MNHNS and CDR2 SASEGT. This CDR3 spans 15 amino acids. Unmatched junction bases numbered 5, after V lost 6 bases and J lost 5 bases. This receptor was identified in a woman aged 60-70 years in good health. Material for sequencing was blood. The chain recombines TRBV6-1 with TRBJ2-1; 12 nucleotides align to TRBD1. The CDR3 nucleotides read TGTGCCAGCAGACCGGGACAGGGGGCCCACAATGAGCAGTTCTTC. Protein product: CASRPGQGAHNEQFF.